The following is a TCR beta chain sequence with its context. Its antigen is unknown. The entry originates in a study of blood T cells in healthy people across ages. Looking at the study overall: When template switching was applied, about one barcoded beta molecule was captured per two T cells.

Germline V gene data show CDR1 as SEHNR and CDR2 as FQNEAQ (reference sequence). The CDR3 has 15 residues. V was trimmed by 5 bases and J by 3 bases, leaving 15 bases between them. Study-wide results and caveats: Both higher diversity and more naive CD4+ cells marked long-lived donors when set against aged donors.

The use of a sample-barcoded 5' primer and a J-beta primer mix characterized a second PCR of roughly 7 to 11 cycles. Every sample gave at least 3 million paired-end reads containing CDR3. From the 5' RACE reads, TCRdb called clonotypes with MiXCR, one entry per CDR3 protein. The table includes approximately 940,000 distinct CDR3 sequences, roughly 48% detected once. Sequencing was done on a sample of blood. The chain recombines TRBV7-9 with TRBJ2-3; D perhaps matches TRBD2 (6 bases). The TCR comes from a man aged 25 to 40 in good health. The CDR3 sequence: CASSLRETATDTQYF. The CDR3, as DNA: TGTGCCAGCAGCCTCCGGGAGACGGCGACAGATACGCAGTATTTT.